Following are 6 T cell receptor beta chains from one sample sequenced in a study of beta chain features in type 1 diabetes. Expressed TCRB transcripts were sequenced because the isolated RNA had all been reverse transcribed beforehand. Assay used: immunoSEQ multiplex PCR; TCRdb lists only in-frame clones, some missing. The sample lists 500,000 to 700,000 clones, 15% to 18% occurring once. The sample consisted of naive CD4+ T cells from blood. These receptors were obtained from a man younger than 35 in good health.

The rearrangement links TRBV18 to TRBJ2-7; 9 nucleotides align to TRBD1. Trimming at V came to 1 base and at J to 2 bases, leaving 3 bases not matched to a gene. From germline, CDR1 is KGHSH and CDR2 LQKENI. The CDR3 is made up of 15 amino acids. The CDR3 is CASSPQGQGTYEQYF. CDR3 DNA: TGTGCCAGCTCACCACAGGGACAGGGCACCTACGAGCAGTACTTC.

This clone occurred a few times. The chain uses TRBV19 and TRBJ2-7; 7 bases fit TRBD1. The CDR3 is 15 amino acids. The germline gives CDR1 LNHDA, CDR2 SQIVND (reference sequence). After removal of 1 base from V and 3 bases from J, the junction contained 6 bases not matched to a gene. CDR3 coding DNA: TGTGCCAGTAGTATAGGCCGAGGGGGCGTCTACGAGCAGTACTTC. Translated, it gives CASSIGRGGVYEQYF.

This clone was seen a handful of times. The J gene is TRBJ1-2, the V gene TRBV20-1; 7 bases map to TRBD1. This CDR3 comprises 11 residues. Per germline, CDR1 DFQATT and CDR2 SNEGSKA (reference sequence). Unmatched junction bases numbered 3, after V lost 7 bases and J lost 4 bases. The CDR3 DNA is TGCAGTGGAGCAGGGGGCTATGGCTACACCTTC. Encoded protein: CSGAGGYGYTF.

V usage is TRBV5-1 and J usage is TRBJ2-5, with a tentative D call TRBD2 (6 bases). Trimming cost V 3 bases and J 5 bases, with 17 bases left between them. Germline V gene lookup returns CDR1 SGHRS and CDR2 YFSETQ. This CDR3 contains 15 residues. The CDR3 protein is CASSSASPGRETQYF. The CDR3 nucleotides read TGCGCCAGCAGCTCGGCCTCGCCGGGGAGGGAGACCCAGTACTTC.

The gene calls are TRBV6-5 and TRBJ2-5; the D gene is possibly TRBD2 (7 bases). Germline CDR1 reads MNHEY; CDR2 reads SVGAGI. The V gene lost 2 bases and the J gene lost 2 bases, with 15 bases spanning the gap. CDR3 size: 16 residues. The CDR3 nucleotides are TGTGCCAGCAGTTACGGGCCAGGGAGGGGGCAAGAGACCCAGTACTTC. Amino acid sequence: CASSYGPGRGQETQYF.

This chain connects TRBV6-1 to TRBJ1-2; D gene ambiguous. The germline V gene encodes CDR1 MNHNS and CDR2 SASEGT. The CDR3 runs to 13 residues. Trimming pared 10 bases from V and 2 bases from J, leaving 14 bases between. CDR3 DNA: TGTGCCATCGCCGGCCAAAGCAACTATGGCTACACCTTC. Its protein product is CAIAGQSNYGYTF.